Here is one TCR beta chain with its context. Trimming stripped 2 bases from V and 0 bases from J, with 10 bases between. Germline V gene sequence: CDR1 SGHTA, CDR2 FQGNSA. The CDR3 contains 15 residues. The data originate from a study of T cell changes during pregnancy in multiple sclerosis. Generated by immunoSEQ multiplex PCR, the TCRdb table keeps only in-frame clones and is missing some. In the table there are 95,000 to 110,000 clones, roughly 92% of which are singletons. The sequence derives from a female donor with multiple sclerosis, enrolled in a pregnancy study. The rearrangement uses TRBV7-2 and TRBJ1-1; D remains ambiguous. Sequenced material: peripheral blood, taken after pregnancy. The chain's CDR3 is CASSLPAGLNTEAFF. The CDR3 DNA reads as TGTGCCAGCAGCTTACCGGCAGGATTGAACACTGAAGCTTTCTTT. The full variable domain, in which reference TRBV7-2 and TRBJ1-1 provide the parts outside the CDR3, is GAGVSQSPSNKVTEKGKDVELRCDPISGHTALYWYRQSLGQGLEFLIYFQGNSAPDKSGLPSDRFSAERTGGSVSTLTIQRTQQEDSAVYLCASSLPAGLNTEAFFGQGTRLTVV.